A single T cell receptor (beta chain) is shown here with its context. Its antigen remains unknown. Going into DNA extraction, samples held roughly 0.9-11 million cryopreserved PBMC. This sample was taken from a study of long-term antiretroviral therapy in people with HIV. In the study overall: Collection dates of the earliest samples fall about a decade before the 2015 immediate-ART recommendation. Study observations and caveats: All time points showed a repertoire dominated by clones expanded before ART.

The run of the v3.0 immunoSEQ assay was at survey level. Repertoires were generated with immunoSEQ multiplex PCR, while TCRdb's copy carries only in-frame clones and drops some. The data hold about 34,000 clones, with 94% observed a single time. This sequence was found in a woman between 50 and 59 years old with HIV. The starting material was unsorted PBMCs, obtained about 5.1 years after starting antiretroviral therapy.

The CDR3, as DNA: TGTGCCAGCAGTTTACCGGGACTAGTGGGCCCAGATACGCAGTATTTT. Its protein product is CASSLPGLVGPDTQYF. The V gene is TRBV7-3, the J gene TRBJ2-3, with 8 bases identical to TRBD2. The V gene's germline CDR1 is SGHTA and CDR2 FQGTGA. Trimming cost V 6 bases and J 4 bases; bases outside gene matches: 12. The CDR3 covers 16 residues.